The 22 T cell receptor beta chains reported below all come from one sample, sequenced in a study of technical replicates of blood from four donors. Assay used: immunoSEQ multiplex PCR; TCRdb lists only in-frame clones, some missing. Among roughly 80,000 clones listed, about 89% were seen once. The source material was T cells isolated from PBMCs. The source of these receptors is a human donor in good health.

The chain carries TRBV9 and TRBJ2-3; 11 bases are shared with TRBD2. The V gene's germline CDR1 is SGDLS and CDR2 YYNGEE. V lost 0 bases and J lost 7; bases outside the gene matches: 13. This CDR3 has 18 residues. The CDR3 DNA is TGTGCCAGCAGCGTAGATGGGTTGATAGCGGGAGGGCGGAATACGCAGTATTTT. Its translation is CASSVDGLIAGGRNTQYF.

This clone has only a few counts. As DNA, the CDR3 is TGCAGCGTCCAAGGGCAGGGAAACACTGAAGCTTTCTTT. Translating gives CSVQGQGNTEAFF. The rearrangement links TRBV29-1 to TRBJ1-1; D may be TRBD1 (5 bases). The CDR3 length is 13 residues. Germline CDR1 is SQVTM and CDR2 is ANQGSEA. The ends were cut back, 6 bases at V and 2 bases at J, with 13 bases in the middle.

This chain connects TRBV6-1 to TRBJ1-5; TRBD1 is a possible D gene (6 bases). CDR1 is MNHNS and CDR2 is SASEGT in the germline V gene. This CDR3 is built from 13 residues. The ends were cut back, 5 bases at V and 4 bases at J, with 9 bases in the middle. The CDR3 DNA reads as TGTGCCAGCAGTAGGACAGCTAATCAGCCCCAGCATTTT. Its protein is CASSRTANQPQHF.

V gene TRBV5-1 combines with J gene TRBJ2-7, with D possibly being TRBD1 (6 bases). Germline CDR1 SGHRS, CDR2 YFSETQ. V dropped 3 bases and J dropped 4 bases, with 14 bases sitting between them. CDR3 size: 14 residues. DNA of the CDR3: TGCGCCAGCAGCTCCGGTCAGGGGTTATACGAGCAGTACTTC. The encoded protein is CASSSGQGLYEQYF.

This clone is a singleton in its sample. V is TRBV6-5 and J is TRBJ2-3, with D maybe TRBD1 (5 bases). The CDR3 covers 14 residues. V was trimmed by 5 bases and J by 5 bases, leaving 14 bases between them. Germline CDR1 is MNHEY and CDR2 is SVGAGI. The CDR3: CASSRNDRGDTQYF. The CDR3 DNA is TGTGCCAGCAGTCGAAACGATAGGGGAGATACGCAGTATTTT.

The chain has TRBV29-1 and TRBJ2-7, with D possibly being TRBD2 (5 bases). Germline loops: CDR1 SQVTM, CDR2 ANQGSEA. V was trimmed by 6 bases and J by 0 bases, leaving 15 bases between them. This CDR3 region has 14 residues. CDR3 in amino acids: CSVDDGGRSYEQYF. The CDR3 coding sequence is TGCAGCGTCGACGATGGCGGGCGCTCCTACGAGCAGTACTTC.

In its sample, this clone was seen once. The chain carries TRBV6-5 and TRBJ1-1, with 8 bases fitting TRBD1. The CDR3 sequence is 14 residues long. CDR1 is MNHEY and CDR2 is SVGAGI in the germline V gene. J was trimmed by 3 bases and V by 4 bases; bases with no gene match: 4. DNA for the CDR3: TGTGCCAGCAGTTTACAGGGGGAGTACACTGAAGCTTTCTTT. This codes for CASSLQGEYTEAFF.

As regards this clone: The sample has other DNA sequences that encode this CDR3 too. The chain recombines TRBV7-2 with TRBJ2-7; D not certain. V was shortened by 4 bases and J by 0 bases, with 4 bases between the two germline ends. CDR3 size: 12 residues. CDR1 is SGHTA and CDR2 is FQGNSA in the germline V gene. The chain's CDR3 is CASSSSSYEQYF. The CDR3 coding sequence is TGTGCCAGCAGCTCGAGCTCCTACGAGCAGTACTTC.

The chain joins TRBV11-2 to TRBJ2-7; 8 nucleotides agree with TRBD2. V shed 5 bases, J shed 0 bases, and the junction held 3 bases outside the gene matches. Germline CDR1 and CDR2: SGHAT and FQNNGV. The CDR3 spans 14 residues. CDR3 DNA sequence: TGTGCCAGCAGCCGGACTAGCTCCTCCTACGAGCAGTACTTC. This encodes CASSRTSSSYEQYF.

The V gene is TRBV27, the J gene TRBJ2-7; D perhaps matches TRBD2 (6 bases). Germline V CDR1 and CDR2: MNHEY, SMNVEV (reference sequence). With 2 bases removed from V and 3 bases from J, the gap between germline ends came to 11 bases. This CDR3 region has 14 residues. The chain's CDR3 is CASSLRRDYYEQYF. CDR3 nucleotides: TGTGCCAGCAGTTTAAGGCGGGATTACTACGAGCAGTACTTC.

V and J are TRBV7-9 and TRBJ2-2; D is uncertain. Trimming took 1 base from V and 1 from J, leaving 4 bases between them. The germline gives CDR1 SEHNR, CDR2 FQNEAQ (reference sequence). The CDR3 length is 14 residues. The CDR3 DNA follows: TGTGCCAGCAGCTTAGGAGGGAACACCGGGGAGCTGTTTTTT. This sequence encodes CASSLGGNTGELFF.

This chain joins TRBV7-6 and TRBJ2-7; 8 bases map to TRBD1. The CDR3 is made up of 15 amino acids. CDR1 and CDR2 (germline): SGHVS, FNYEAQ. The V segment lost 2 bases and the J segment 6 bases; nucleotides outside the gene matches: 9. CDR3 sequence: CASSLSRGQGVEQYF. CDR3 in DNA: TGTGCCAGCAGCTTATCGCGCGGACAGGGCGTCGAGCAGTACTTC.

This chain's CDR3 is CASVAGGSSYNEQFF. CDR3 nucleotide sequence: TGCGCCAGTGTAGCGGGAGGAAGCTCCTACAATGAGCAGTTCTTC. V gene TRBV5-1 combines with J gene TRBJ2-1, with TRBD2 identical over 10 bases. V shed 8 bases, J shed 0 bases, and the junction held 5 bases outside the gene matches. The CDR3 spans 15 residues. Germline CDR1 SGHRS, CDR2 YFSETQ.

This clone was recorded only once. The chain employs TRBV5-1 and TRBJ1-3; 8 bases fit TRBD1. The CDR3 is made up of 19 amino acids. CDR1 is SGHRS, CDR2 YFSETQ, per germline. J gave up 4 bases and V 1 base, and 16 bases lay outside the gene matches. CDR3 sequence: CASSLSFGTGLGSGNTIYF. The CDR3 DNA reads TGCGCCAGCAGCTTGTCCTTTGGGACAGGTCTCGGATCCGGAAACACCATATATTTT. Variable domain in full (rest from reference TRBV5-1 and TRBJ1-3): KAGVTQTPRYLIKTRGQQVTLSCSPISGHRSVSWYQQTPGQGLQFLFEYFSETQRNKGNFPGRFSGRQFSNSRSEMNVSTLELGDSALYLCASSLSFGTGLGSGNTIYFGEGSWLTVV.

For the CDR3, the DNA is TGTGCCAGCGCGGCTGCATTTAGCTCCTACAATGAGCAGTTCTTC. It is translated as CASAAAFSSYNEQFF. The V gene is TRBV6-5, the J gene TRBJ2-1; no definite D call. This CDR3 has 15 amino acids. Germline values: CDR1 MNHEY, CDR2 SVGAGI. The V end lost 8 bases, the J end lost 0 bases, and 14 bases lay between the germline ends.

The rearrangement joins TRBV15 to TRBJ2-2; no clear D. Germline CDR1 and CDR2: LNHNV and YYDKDF (reference sequence). V lost 1 base, J lost 7 bases, and 7 bases lay in between. The CDR3 runs to 13 residues. CDR3 amino acids: CATSRVGVGELFF. Written as DNA, the CDR3 is TGTGCCACCAGCAGAGTCGGTGTCGGGGAGCTGTTTTTT.

V usage is TRBV9 and J usage is TRBJ2-1; 9 nucleotides match TRBD2. Germline values: CDR1 SGDLS, CDR2 YYNGEE. Unmatched junction bases numbered 2, after V lost 4 bases and J lost 0 bases. The CDR3 loop spans 15 amino acids. The CDR3 sequence is CASSPSGASYNEQFF. The CDR3 DNA reads TGTGCCAGCAGCCCTAGCGGGGCCTCCTACAATGAGCAGTTCTTC.

The V gene is TRBV18, the J gene TRBJ2-1; 7 bases agree with TRBD2. The germline gives CDR1 KGHSH, CDR2 LQKENI. The CDR3 runs 15 residues. V gave up 3 bases and J gave up 6 bases; unmatched junction bases: 8. CDR3 protein: CASSPSGRSPNEQFF. The DNA for the CDR3 is TGTGCCAGCTCACCGTCCGGGAGGTCACCCAATGAGCAGTTCTTC.

This sequence joins TRBV27 and TRBJ2-7; 7 bases agree with TRBD2. This CDR3 has 14 amino acids. Germline CDR1 MNHEY, CDR2 SMNVEV (reference sequence). The V gene end was trimmed by 1 base and the J gene end by 5 bases; junction bases not matched to a gene: 5. The CDR3 region is CASSLFGGSHEQYF. Written as DNA, the CDR3 is TGTGCCAGCAGTTTATTTGGCGGGAGTCACGAGCAGTACTTC.

The V gene is TRBV19, the J gene TRBJ2-7; 7 bases are shared with TRBD1. This CDR3 spans 16 amino acids. Germline V lookup: CDR1 LNHDA, CDR2 SQIVND (reference sequence). V lost 4 bases to trimming and J lost 3 bases; unmatched junction nucleotides: 12. The CDR3 nucleotides read TGTGCCAGTAGTAATATTATTGGGACAGAAGACTACGAGCAGTACTTC. This codes for CASSNIIGTEDYEQYF.

This clone was seen a handful of times. The chain is built from TRBV28 and TRBJ2-1, with 13 bases matching TRBD2. Per germline, CDR1 MDHEN and CDR2 SYDVKM. This CDR3 is 15 amino acids long. V was clipped by 2 bases and J by 8 bases; unmatched bases: 3. Written as DNA, the CDR3 is TGTGCCAGCAGTTTAGGACTAGCGGGAGCCCATGAGCAGTTCTTC. Translated: CASSLGLAGAHEQFF.

This chain links TRBV28 with TRBJ2-3, with 8 positions matching TRBD1. CDR1 and CDR2 from the germline V gene are MDHEN and SYDVKM. Germline trimming cut 5 bases from V and 2 bases from J; bases unmatched to any gene: 3. The CDR3 extends over 14 amino acids. In nucleotides, the CDR3 is TGTGCCAGCAGTCCAGGGGGCTCCACAGATACGCAGTATTTT. This translates into CASSPGGSTDTQYF. The full variable domain, rest sourced from reference TRBV28 and TRBJ2-3, is DVKVTQSSRYLVKRTGEKVFLECVQDMDHENMFWYRQDPGLGLRLIYFSYDVKMKEKGDIPEGYSVSREKKERFSLILESASTNQTSMYLCASSPGGSTDTQYFGPGTRLTVL.